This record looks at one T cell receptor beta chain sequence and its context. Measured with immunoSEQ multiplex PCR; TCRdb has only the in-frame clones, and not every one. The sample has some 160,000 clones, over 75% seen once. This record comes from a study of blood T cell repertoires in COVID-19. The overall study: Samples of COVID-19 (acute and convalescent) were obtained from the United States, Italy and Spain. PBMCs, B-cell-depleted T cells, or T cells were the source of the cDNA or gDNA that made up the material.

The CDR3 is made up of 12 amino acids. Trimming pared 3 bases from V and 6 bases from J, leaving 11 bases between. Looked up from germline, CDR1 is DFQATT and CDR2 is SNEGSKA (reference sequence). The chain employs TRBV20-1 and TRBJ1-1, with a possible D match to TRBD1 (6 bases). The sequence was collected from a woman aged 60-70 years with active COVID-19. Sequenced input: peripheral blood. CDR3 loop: CSASQGSPEAFF. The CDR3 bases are TGCAGTGCTAGTCAGGGGAGCCCTGAAGCTTTCTTT.